A single TCR beta chain is shown here with its context. The CDR3 is 15 amino acids. In germline, CDR1 is SGHTS, CDR2 YDEGEE. The V gene end was trimmed by 2 bases and the J gene end by 5 bases; junction bases not matched to a gene: 1. Original processing methods: Reference gene primer amplification yielded estimated nucleated cell counts. The method was immunoSEQ multiplex PCR; TCRdb's version includes in-frame clones alone and lacks a portion of them. V and J calls and clone size follow that table, whereas D and trimming were derived from the DNA. This table holds about 500,000 clones, 89% found once. The data were obtained in a study of blood T cell repertoires in COVID-19.

Sequencing input: peripheral blood. This TCR derives from a man younger than 30 with COVID-19, enrolled during active disease. The chain combines TRBV5-8 with TRBJ2-1, with 13 bases identical to TRBD2. The CDR3 bases are TGTGCCAGCAGCTTAGGGACTAGCGGGAACAATGAGCAGTTCTTC. Its protein is CASSLGTSGNNEQFF.